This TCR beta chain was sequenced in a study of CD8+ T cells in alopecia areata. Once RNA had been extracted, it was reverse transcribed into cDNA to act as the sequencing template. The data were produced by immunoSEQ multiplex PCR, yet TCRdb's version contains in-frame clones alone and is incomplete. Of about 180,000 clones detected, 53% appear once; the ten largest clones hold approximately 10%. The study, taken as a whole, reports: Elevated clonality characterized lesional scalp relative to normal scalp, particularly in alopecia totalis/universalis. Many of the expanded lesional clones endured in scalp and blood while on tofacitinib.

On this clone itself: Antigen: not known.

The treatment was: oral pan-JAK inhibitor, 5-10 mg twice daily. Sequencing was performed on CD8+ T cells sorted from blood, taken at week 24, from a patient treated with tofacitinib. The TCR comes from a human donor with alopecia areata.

The CDR3 bases are TGTGCCAGCAGCGTGGAGGGGGATGAGCAGTTCTTC. It translates to CASSVEGDEQFF. The V and J genes are TRBV9 and TRBJ2-1; D may correspond to TRBD1 or TRBD2 (6 bases each). The CDR3 has 12 residues. Germline CDR1 reads SGDLS; CDR2 reads YYNGEE. Trimming pared 2 bases from V and 8 bases from J, leaving 8 bases between.